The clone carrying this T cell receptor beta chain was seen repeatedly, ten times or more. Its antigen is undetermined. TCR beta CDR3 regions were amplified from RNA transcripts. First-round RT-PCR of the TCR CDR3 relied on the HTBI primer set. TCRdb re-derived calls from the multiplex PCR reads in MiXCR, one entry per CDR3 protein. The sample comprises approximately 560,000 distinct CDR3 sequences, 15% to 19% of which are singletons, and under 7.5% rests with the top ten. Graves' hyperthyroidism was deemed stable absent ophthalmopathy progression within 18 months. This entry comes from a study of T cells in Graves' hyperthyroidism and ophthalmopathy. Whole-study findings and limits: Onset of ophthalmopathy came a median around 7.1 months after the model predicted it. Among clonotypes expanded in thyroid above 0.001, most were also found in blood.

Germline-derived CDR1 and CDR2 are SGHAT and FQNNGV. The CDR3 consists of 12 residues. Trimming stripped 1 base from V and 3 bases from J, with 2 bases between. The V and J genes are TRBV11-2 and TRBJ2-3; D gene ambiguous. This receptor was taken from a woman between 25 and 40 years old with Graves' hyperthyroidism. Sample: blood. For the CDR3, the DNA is TGTGCCAGCAGCTTAGCTACAGATACGCAGTATTTT. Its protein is CASSLATDTQYF.